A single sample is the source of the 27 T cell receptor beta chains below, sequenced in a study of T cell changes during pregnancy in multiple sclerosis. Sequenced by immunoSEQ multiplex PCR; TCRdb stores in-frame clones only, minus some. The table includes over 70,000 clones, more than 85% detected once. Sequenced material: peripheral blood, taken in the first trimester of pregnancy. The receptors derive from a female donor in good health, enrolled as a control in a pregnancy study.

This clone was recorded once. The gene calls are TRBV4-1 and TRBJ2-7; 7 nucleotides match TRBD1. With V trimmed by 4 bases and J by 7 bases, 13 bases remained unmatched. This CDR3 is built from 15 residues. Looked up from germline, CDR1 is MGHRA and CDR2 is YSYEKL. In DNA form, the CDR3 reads TGCGCCAGCAGCCCCACCGGGACAGTGGTGTGGGAGCAGTACTTC. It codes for CASSPTGTVVWEQYF.

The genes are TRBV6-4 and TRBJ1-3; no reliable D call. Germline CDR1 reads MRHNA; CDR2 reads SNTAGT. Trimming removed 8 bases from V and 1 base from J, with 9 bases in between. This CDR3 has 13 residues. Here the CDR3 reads CASLRSSGNTIYF. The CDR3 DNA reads TGTGCCAGCCTGCGATCGTCTGGAAACACCATATATTTT.

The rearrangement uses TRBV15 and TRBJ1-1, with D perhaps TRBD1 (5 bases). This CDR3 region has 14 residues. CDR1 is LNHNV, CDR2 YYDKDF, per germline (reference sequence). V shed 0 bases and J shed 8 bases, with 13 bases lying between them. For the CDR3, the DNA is TGTGCCACCAGCAGAGATCGGCGCGGGGGGGAAGCTTTCTTT. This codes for CATSRDRRGGEAFF.

The CDR3 sequence: CASSTLTGAGNTIYF. The CDR3 region has the DNA TGCGCCAGCAGCACCCTGACAGGGGCTGGAAACACCATATATTTT. The chain combines TRBV5-1 with TRBJ1-3; TRBD1 matches 8 bases. From germline, CDR1 is SGHRS and CDR2 YFSETQ. This CDR3 region has 15 residues. After removal of 4 bases from V and 2 bases from J, the junction contained 5 bases not matched to a gene.

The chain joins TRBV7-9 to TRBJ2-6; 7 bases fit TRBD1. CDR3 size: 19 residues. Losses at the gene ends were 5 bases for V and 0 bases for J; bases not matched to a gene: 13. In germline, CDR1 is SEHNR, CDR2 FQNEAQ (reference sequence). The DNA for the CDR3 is TGTGCCAGCAGCCAACCCAGGGGGAGAGGGGACTCTGGGGCCAACGTCCTGACTTTC. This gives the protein CASSQPRGRGDSGANVLTF.

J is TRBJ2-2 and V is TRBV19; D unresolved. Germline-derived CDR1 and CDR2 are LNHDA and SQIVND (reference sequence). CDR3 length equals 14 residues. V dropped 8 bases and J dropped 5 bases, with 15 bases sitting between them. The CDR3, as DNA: TGTGCCAGTGAGAGCGTAGGCGGAACCGGGGAGCTGTTTTTT. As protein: CASESVGGTGELFF.

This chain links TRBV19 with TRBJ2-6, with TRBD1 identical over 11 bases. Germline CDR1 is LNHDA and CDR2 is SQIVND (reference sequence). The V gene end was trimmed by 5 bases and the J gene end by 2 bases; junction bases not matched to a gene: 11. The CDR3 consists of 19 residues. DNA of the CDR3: TGTGCCAGTAGTCTTAGTCCAGGACAGGGGGCGACTGGGGCCAACGTCCTGACTTTC. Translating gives CASSLSPGQGATGANVLTF.

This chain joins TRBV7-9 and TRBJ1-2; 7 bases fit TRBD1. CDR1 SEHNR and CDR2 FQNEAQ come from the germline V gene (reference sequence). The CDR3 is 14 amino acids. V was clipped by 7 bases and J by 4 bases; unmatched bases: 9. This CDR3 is CASTYGDSGYGYTF. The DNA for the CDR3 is TGTGCCAGCACTTACGGGGACAGCGGCTATGGCTACACCTTC.

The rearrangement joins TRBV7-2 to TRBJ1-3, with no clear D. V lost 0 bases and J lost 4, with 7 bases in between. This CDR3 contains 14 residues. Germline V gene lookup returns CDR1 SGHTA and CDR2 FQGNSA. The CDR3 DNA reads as TGTGCCAGCAGCTTAGCTTGGCAGGGAAACACCATATATTTT. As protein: CASSLAWQGNTIYF. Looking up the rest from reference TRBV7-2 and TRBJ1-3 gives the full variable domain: GAGVSQSPSNKVTEKGKDVELRCDPISGHTALYWYRQSLGQGLEFLIYFQGNSAPDKSGLPSDRFSAERTGGSVSTLTIQRTQQEDSAVYLCASSLAWQGNTIYFGEGSWLTVV.

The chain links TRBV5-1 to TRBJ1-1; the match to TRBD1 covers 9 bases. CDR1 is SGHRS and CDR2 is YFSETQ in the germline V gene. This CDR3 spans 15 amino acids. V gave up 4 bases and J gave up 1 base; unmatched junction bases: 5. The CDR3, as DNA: TGCGCCAGCAGCACGGGACAGGGAGGGAACACTGAAGCTTTCTTT. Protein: CASSTGQGGNTEAFF.

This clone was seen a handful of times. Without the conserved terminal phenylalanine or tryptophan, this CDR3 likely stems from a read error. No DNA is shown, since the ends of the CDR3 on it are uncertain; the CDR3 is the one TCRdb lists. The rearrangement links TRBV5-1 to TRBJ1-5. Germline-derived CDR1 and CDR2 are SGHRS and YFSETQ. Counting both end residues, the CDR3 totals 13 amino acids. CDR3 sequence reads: CASSFREKLEKLQ.

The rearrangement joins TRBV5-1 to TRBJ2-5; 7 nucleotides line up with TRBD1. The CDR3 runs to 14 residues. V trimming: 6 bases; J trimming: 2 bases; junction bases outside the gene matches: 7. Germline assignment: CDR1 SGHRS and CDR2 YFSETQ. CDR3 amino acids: CASKGTAAQETQYF. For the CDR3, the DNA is TGCGCCAGCAAGGGGACAGCCGCTCAAGAGACCCAGTACTTC.

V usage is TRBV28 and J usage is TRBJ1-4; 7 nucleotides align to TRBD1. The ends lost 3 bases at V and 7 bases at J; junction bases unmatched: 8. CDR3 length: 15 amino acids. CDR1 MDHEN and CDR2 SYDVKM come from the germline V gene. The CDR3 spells CASSLAGGGSEKLFF. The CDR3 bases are TGTGCCAGCAGTTTGGCAGGGGGAGGCAGTGAAAAACTGTTTTTT.

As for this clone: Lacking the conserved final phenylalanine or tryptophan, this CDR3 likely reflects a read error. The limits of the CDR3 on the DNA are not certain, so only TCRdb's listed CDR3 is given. CDR3 residues: CASSPYPIR. The chain employs TRBV28 and TRBJ2-2; no DNA check was done on the table's D call, TRBD2. Germline CDR1 reads MDHEN; CDR2 reads SYDVKM. The CDR3 is made up of 9 amino acids, end residues included.

The CDR3 DNA reads TGCAGCGTTGGTTTCATCGCGGGATTGGGCGAGCAGTTCTTC. It encodes CSVGFIAGLGEQFF. The rearrangement joins TRBV29-1 to TRBJ2-1; possibly TRBD2 for D (6 bases). The CDR3 has 14 amino acids. Trimming shortened V by 4 bases and J by 10 bases, and 20 bases separated the two germline ends. Per the germline V gene, CDR1 is SQVTM and CDR2 is ANQGSEA.

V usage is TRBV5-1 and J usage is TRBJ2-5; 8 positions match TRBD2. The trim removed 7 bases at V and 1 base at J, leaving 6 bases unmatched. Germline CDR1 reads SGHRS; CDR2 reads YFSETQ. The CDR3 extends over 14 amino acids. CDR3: CASGSSGSQETQYF. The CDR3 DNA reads TGCGCCAGCGGATCGAGCGGGAGCCAAGAGACCCAGTACTTC.

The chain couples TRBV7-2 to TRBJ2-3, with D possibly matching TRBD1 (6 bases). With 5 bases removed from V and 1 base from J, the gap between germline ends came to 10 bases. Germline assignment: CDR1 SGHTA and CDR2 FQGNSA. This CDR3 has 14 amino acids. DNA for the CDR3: TGTGCCAGCAGCAACAGGGTTCGCACAGATACGCAGTATTTT. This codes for CASSNRVRTDTQYF.

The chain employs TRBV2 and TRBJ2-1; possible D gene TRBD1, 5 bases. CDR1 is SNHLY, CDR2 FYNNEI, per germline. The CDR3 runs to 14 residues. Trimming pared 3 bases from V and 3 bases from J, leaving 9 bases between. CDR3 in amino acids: CASSDLRDYNEQFF. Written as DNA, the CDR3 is TGTGCCAGCAGTGACCTCAGGGACTACAATGAGCAGTTCTTC.

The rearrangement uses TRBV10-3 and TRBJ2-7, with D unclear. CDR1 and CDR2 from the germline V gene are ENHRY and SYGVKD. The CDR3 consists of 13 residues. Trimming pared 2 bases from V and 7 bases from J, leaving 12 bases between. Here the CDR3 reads CAISEAQDQEQYF. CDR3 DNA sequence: TGTGCCATCAGTGAGGCCCAGGATCAGGAGCAGTACTTC.

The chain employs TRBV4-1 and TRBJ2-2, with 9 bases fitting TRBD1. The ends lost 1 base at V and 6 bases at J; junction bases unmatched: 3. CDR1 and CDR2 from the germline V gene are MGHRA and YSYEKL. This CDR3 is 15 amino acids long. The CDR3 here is CASSQAGQGAGELFF. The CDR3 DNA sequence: TGCGCCAGCAGCCAAGCGGGACAGGGTGCCGGGGAGCTGTTTTTT.

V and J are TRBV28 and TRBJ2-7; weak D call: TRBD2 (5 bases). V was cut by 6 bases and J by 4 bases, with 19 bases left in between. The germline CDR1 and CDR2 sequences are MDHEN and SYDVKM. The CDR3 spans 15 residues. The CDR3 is CASSKKGAISYEQYF. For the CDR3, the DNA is TGTGCCAGCAGCAAAAAGGGAGCGATTTCGTACGAGCAGTACTTC.

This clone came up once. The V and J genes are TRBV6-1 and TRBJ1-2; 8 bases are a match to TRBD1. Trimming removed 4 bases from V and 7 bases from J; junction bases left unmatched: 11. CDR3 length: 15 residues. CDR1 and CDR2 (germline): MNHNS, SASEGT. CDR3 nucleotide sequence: TGTGCCAGCAGTGCCTCTTGGTCGACAGGGGCTGGCTACACCTTC. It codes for CASSASWSTGAGYTF.

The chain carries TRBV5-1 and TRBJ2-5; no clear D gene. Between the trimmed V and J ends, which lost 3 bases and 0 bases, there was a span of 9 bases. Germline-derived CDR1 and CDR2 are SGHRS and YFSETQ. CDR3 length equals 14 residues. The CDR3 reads CASSSSDYQETQYF. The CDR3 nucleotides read TGCGCCAGCAGCTCGTCAGATTACCAAGAGACCCAGTACTTC.

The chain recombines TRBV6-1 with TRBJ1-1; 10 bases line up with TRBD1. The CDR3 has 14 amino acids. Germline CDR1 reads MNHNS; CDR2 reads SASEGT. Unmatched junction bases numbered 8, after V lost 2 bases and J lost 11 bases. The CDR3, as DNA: TGTGCCAGCAGTGAACCGGGACAGGGGCCTATGGCTTTCTTT. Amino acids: CASSEPGQGPMAFF.

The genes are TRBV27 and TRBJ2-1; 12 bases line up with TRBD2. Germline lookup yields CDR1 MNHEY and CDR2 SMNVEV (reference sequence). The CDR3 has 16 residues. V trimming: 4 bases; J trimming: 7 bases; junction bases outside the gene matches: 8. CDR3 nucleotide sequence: TGTGCCAGCAGTTCCCAAGGACTAGCGGGATCGAATGAGCAGTTCTTC. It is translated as CASSSQGLAGSNEQFF.

The CDR3 bases are TGTGCCAGCAGCTTGACGGGAGGGGCGGAGACCCAGTACTTC. Translation gives CASSLTGGAETQYF. This chain uses TRBV11-3 with TRBJ2-5; 8 bases are a match to TRBD2. This CDR3 is 14 amino acids long. The junction had 5 bases not matched to a gene; V was cut back by 3 bases and J by 5 bases. Germline lookup yields CDR1 SGHNT and CDR2 YENEEA.

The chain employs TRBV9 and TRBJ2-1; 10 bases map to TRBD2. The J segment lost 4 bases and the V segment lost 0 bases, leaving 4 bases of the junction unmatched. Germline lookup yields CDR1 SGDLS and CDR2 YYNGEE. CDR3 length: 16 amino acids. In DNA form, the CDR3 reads TGTGCCAGCAGCGTAGTAAGCGGGAGGGTATACAATGAGCAGTTCTTC. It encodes CASSVVSGRVYNEQFF.